This TCR beta chain was sequenced in a study of beta chain features in type 1 diabetes. Overall study: Patients did not differ from healthy donors in age, gender or cell yield. Study results and limitations: Any HLA type influence on TCRB rearrangement was left unresolved here. Type 1 diabetes patients had TCRB CDR3s that were shorter (moderately but significantly so) in all four CD4+ subsets.

Per the germline V gene, CDR1 is SGDLS and CDR2 is YYNGEE. V lost 3 bases to trimming and J lost 3 bases; unmatched junction nucleotides: 5. The CDR3 covers 14 residues. Isolated RNA was reverse transcribed in full, so expressed TCRB transcripts were sequenced. Here immunoSEQ multiplex PCR was the method, and the copy in TCRdb shows in-frame clones only, minus some. Among 300,000 to 450,000 clones listed, around an eighth were seen once. A word on this clone: The antigen remains undetermined. The identical CDR3 is also encoded by other nucleotide sequences in the sample.

Sequencing was done on a sample of naive CD4+ T cells from blood. This chain connects TRBV9 to TRBJ2-7; TRBD1 matches 8 bases. This TCR was sampled from a woman between 18 and 30 years old with type 1 diabetes. CDR3: CASSAGQGNYEQYF. The CDR3 DNA is TGTGCCAGCAGCGCCGGACAGGGCAACTACGAGCAGTACTTC.